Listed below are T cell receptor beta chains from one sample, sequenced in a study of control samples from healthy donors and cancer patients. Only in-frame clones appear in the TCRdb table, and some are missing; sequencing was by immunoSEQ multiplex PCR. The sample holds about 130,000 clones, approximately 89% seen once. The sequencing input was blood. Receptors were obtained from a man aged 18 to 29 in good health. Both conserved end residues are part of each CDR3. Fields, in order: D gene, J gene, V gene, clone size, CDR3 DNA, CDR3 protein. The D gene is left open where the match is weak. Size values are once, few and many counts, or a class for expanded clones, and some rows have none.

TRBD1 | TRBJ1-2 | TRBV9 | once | TGTGCCAGCAGCGTAGACCCAGACAGGGACTATGGCTACACCTTC | CASSVDPDRDYGYTF
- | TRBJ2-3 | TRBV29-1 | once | TGCAGCGCCGGCGGACACCGCACAGATACGCAGTATTTT | CSAGGHRTDTQYF
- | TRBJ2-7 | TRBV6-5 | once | TGTGCCAGCAGTTACTCATCGGGGCAGTCCTACGAGCAGTACTTC | CASSYSSGQSYEQYF
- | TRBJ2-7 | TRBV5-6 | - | TGTGCCAGCAGGTCCTTTGGTTCCTACGAGCAGTACTTC | CASRSFGSYEQYF
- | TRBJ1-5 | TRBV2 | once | TGTGCCAGCAGTGTAAGGGCTGGGAATCAGCCCCAGCATTTT | CASSVRAGNQPQHF
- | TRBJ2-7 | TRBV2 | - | TGTGCCAGCGGTCACGCGGGACATAAGCACTACGAGCAGTACTTC | CASGHAGHKHYEQYF
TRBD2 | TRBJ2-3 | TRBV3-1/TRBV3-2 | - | TGTGCCAGCAGCCAAGTGTTTGCCGGGGGGGCGGTAGATACGCAGTATTTT | CASSQVFAGGAVDTQYF
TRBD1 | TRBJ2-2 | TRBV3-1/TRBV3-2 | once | TGTGCCAGCAGCTCAAGGTTCCAGGACAGGGCTGACACCGGGGAGCTGTTTTTT | CASSSRFQDRADTGELFF
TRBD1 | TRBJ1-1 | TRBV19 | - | TGTGCCAGTATGACAGGGAGGACTGAAGCTTTCTTT | CASMTGRTEAFF
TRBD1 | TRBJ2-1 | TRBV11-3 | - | TGTGCCAGCAGCTTGGGGACAGGGGGCCACAATGAGCAGTTCTTC | CASSLGTGGHNEQFF
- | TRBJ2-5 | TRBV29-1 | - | TGCAGCGTTGTTGTAACAGGGGCGGGGGAGACCCAGTACTTC | CSVVVTGAGETQYF
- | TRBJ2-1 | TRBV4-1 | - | TGCGCCAGCAGCCAAGGTTTCAGGTACAATGAGCAGTTCTTC | CASSQGFRYNEQFF
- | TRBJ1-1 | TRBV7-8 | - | TGTGCCAGCAGCTTAGAATTAAGGGCAGCCCTTTACACTGAAGCTTTCTTT | CASSLELRAALYTEAFF
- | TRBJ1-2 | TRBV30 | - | TGTGCCTGGAGGTGGACAGAGACCTTGCTCTATGGCTACACCTTC | CAWRWTETLLYGYTF
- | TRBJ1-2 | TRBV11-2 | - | TGTGCCAGCAGTCAGAGGTACAGGGCTTCGGTTGGCTACACCTTC | CASSQRYRASVGYTF
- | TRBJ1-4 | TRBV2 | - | TGTGCCAGCGGGTACGAAAAACTGTTTTTT | CASGYEKLFF
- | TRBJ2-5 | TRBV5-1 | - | TGCGCCAGCAGCCCCACGGCTGGCAGGGCCCAAGAGACCCAGTACTTC | CASSPTAGRAQETQYF
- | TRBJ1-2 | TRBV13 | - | TGTGCCAGCAGCTCCGGGACGGGTAACTATGGCTACACCTTC | CASSSGTGNYGYTF
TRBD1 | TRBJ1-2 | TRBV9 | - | TGTGCCAGCAGCGGCCGGGACAGGGGCGACTATGGCTACACCTTC | CASSGRDRGDYGYTF
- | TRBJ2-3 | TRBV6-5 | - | TGTGCCAGCAGCGGAGTCGGGCAGGGAGAAGATACGCAGTATTTT | CASSGVGQGEDTQYF
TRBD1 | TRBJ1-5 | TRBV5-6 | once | TGTGCCAGCAGCTTGTATGGGACAGCTACCGCGAGTCAGCCCCAGCATTTT | CASSLYGTATASQPQHF
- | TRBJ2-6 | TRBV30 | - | TGTGCCTGGGATATTGGCTCTGGGGCCAACGTCCTGACTTTC | CAWDIGSGANVLTF
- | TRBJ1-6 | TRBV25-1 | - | TGTGCCAGCAGTGAGGGGAATTCACCCCTCCACTTT | CASSEGNSPLHF
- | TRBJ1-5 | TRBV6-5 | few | TGTGCCAGCAGTTCACAGGATTCCAATCAGCCCCAGCATTTT | CASSSQDSNQPQHF
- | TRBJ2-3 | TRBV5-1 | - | TGCGCCAGCAGGCGGCTTTTGGAAACAGATACGCAGTATTTT | CASRRLLETDTQYF
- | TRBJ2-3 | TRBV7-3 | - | TGTGCCAGCAGCCTAGGGCTTACTAGCACAGATACGCAGTATTTT | CASSLGLTSTDTQYF
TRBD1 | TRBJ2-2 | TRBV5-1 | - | TGCGCCAGCAAGAGACCGGGACAGGGGACCGGGGAGCTGTTTTTT | CASKRPGQGTGELFF
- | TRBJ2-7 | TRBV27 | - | TGTGCCAGCAGCGGGACGGGGACCTACGAGCAGTACTTC | CASSGTGTYEQYF
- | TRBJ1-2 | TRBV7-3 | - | TGTGCCAGCAGCCCAGGAGGTGGGGGAGGCGGCTACACCTTC | CASSPGGGGGGYTF
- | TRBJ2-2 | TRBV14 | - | TGTGCCAGCAGCCAAGACTGGTGGACCGGGGAGCTGTTTTTT | CASSQDWWTGELFF
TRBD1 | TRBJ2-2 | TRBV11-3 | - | TGTGCCAGCAGCTTAGATGGAGACAGGGGGACCGGGGAGCTGTTTTTT | CASSLDGDRGTGELFF
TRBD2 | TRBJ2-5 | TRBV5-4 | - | TGTGCCAGCAGCTTAGGACTAGCGGGGGTGGAGACCCAGTACTTC | CASSLGLAGVETQYF
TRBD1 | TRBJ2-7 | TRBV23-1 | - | TGCGCCAGCAGTCAATCCGGGGGACAGGGAATGAGGTACGAGCAGTACTTC | CASSQSGGQGMRYEQYF
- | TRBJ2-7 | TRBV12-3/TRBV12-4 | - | TGTGCCAGCAGTAGACAGGCTTACGAGCAGTACTTC | CASSRQAYEQYF
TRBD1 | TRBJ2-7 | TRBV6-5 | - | TGTGCCAGCAGGGCCGGGACAGGGCGTATGGGGCAGTACTTC | CASRAGTGRMGQYF
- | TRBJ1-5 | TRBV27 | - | TGTGCCAGCAGTATAACAGGAGGGCAGCCCCAGCATTTT | CASSITGGQPQHF
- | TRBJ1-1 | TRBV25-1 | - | TGTGCCAGCAGTGGTCCGGGGGCCTACATGAACACTGAAGCTTTCTTT | CASSGPGAYMNTEAFF
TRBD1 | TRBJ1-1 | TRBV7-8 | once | TGTGCCAGCCTGACAGGGCTCGACACTGAAGCTTTCTTT | CASLTGLDTEAFF
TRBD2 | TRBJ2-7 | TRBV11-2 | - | TGTGCCAGCAGCCTCTTAGCGGGGGGCTACGAGCAGTACTTC | CASSLLAGGYEQYF
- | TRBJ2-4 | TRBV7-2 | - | TGTGCCAGCAGCCAGCAGACTTACACAAACATTCAGTACTTC | CASSQQTYTNIQYF
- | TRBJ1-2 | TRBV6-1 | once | TGTGCCAGCAGTGATGTTCAAAACTATGGCTACACCTTC | CASSDVQNYGYTF
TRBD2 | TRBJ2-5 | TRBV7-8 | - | TGTGCCAGCAGCCCAGAGGGACTAGGACTGGGTGAGACCCAGTACTTC | CASSPEGLGLGETQYF
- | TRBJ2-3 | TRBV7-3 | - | TGTGCCAGCAGCCACCCCAGCACAGATACGCAGTATTTT | CASSHPSTDTQYF
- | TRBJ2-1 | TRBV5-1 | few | TGCGCCACCATGCTTGAGCCTAGCTCCTACAATGAGCAGTTCTTC | CATMLEPSSYNEQFF
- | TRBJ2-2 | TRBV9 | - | TGTGCCAGCAGCGTAGAGCGGGTCGGGGAGCTGTTTTTT | CASSVERVGELFF
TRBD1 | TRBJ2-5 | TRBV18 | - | TGTGCCAGCTCAAGCCGACAGGGTCAAGAGACCCAGTACTTC | CASSSRQGQETQYF
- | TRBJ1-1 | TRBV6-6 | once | TGTGCCAGCAGCCAGGCCCACGGGGGGTCCACTGAAGCTTTCTTT | CASSQAHGGSTEAFF